The T cell receptor (beta chain) described here comes from a study of tumor-infiltrating lymphocytes in primary liver carcinoma. Starting material for RNA and DNA co-extraction consisted of roughly 19-30 mg of unsorted bulk tissue. Treatment-naive at the time, the patients had chronic HBV infection. Viable tumor cells exceeded 85% in all tumor samples. Comments on this clonotype: Relative to the germline gene, one junction end is altered; a read error may explain this.

From germline, CDR1 is SQVTM and CDR2 ANQGSEA. This CDR3 region has 12 residues. TCR beta cDNA was made from roughly 450 ng total RNA with a constant-region primer. Libraries covering TCR beta were generated through three nested multiplex PCR rounds (using a slightly modified ARM-PCR). Two initial PCR rounds of around 9 cycles each paired TRBV1-TRBV30 forward primers with a C-beta reverse primer. A single record per CDR3 protein comes from TCRdb applying MiXCR to the multiplex PCR reads. The sample holds some 20,000 distinct CDR3 sequences, almost 80% seen once. Input material: liver tumor tissue from sampling region 4. This sample's subset: tumor region T4, right-lateral pole. The TCR originated in a woman between 25 and 40 years old with primary liver carcinoma and hepatitis B virus infection. The V and J genes are TRBV29-1 and TRBJ1-1, with a possible D match to TRBD1 (5 bases). DNA for the CDR3: TGCAGCGTTGTCCAGGGAAACACTGAAGCTTTATTT. It encodes CSVVQGNTEALF.